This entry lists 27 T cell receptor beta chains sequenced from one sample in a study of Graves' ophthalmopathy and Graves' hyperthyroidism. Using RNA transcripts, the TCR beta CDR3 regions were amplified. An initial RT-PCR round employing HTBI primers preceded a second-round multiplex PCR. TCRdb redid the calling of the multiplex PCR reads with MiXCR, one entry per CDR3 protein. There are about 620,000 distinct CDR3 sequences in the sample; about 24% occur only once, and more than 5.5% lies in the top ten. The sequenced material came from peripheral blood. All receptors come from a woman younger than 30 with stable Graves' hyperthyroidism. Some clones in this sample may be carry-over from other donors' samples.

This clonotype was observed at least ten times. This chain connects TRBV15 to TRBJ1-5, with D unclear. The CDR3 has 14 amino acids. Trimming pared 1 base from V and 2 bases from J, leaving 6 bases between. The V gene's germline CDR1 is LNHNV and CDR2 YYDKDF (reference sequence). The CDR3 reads CATSRGTGNQPQHF. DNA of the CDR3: TGTGCCACCAGCAGAGGTACAGGCAATCAGCCCCAGCATTTT.

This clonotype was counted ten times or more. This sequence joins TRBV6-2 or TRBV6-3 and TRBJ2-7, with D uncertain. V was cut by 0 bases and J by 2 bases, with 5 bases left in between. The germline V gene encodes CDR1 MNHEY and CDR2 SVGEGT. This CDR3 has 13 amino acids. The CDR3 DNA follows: TGTGCCAGCAGTTACTCACCCGCCTACGAGCAGTACTTC. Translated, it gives CASSYSPAYEQYF.

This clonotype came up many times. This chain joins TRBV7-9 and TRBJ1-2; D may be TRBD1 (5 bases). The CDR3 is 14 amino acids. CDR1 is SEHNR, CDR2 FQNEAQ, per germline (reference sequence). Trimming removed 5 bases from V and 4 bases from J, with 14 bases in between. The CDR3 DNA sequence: TGTGCCAGCAGCGTCCCAGGGTATCCCTATGGCTACACCTTC. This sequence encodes CASSVPGYPYGYTF.

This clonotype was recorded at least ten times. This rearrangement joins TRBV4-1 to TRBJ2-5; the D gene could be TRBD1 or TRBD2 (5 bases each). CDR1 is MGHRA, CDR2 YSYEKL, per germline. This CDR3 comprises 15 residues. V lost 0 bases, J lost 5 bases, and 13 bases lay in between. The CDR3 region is CASSQDARGRETQYF. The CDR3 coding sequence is TGCGCCAGCAGCCAAGATGCACGGGGCCGGGAGACCCAGTACTTC.

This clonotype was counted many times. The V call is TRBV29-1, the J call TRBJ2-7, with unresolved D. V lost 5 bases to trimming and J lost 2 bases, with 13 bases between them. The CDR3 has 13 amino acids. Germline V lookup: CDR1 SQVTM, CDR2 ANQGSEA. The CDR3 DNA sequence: TGCAGCGTTCTAGTACAGCGAACCTACGAGCAGTACTTC. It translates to CSVLVQRTYEQYF.

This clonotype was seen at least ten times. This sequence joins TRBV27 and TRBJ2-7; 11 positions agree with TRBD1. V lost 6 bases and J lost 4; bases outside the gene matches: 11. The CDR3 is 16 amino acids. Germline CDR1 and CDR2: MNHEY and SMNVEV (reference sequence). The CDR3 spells CASRKQGQGVGYEQYF. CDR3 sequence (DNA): TGTGCCAGCAGAAAGCAGGGACAGGGGGTGGGGTACGAGCAGTACTTC.

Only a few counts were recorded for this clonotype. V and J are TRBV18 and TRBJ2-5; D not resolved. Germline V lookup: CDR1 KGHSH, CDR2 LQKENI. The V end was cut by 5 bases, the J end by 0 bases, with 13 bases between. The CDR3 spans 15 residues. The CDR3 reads CASSELWGNQETQYF. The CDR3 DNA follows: TGTGCCAGCTCAGAACTCTGGGGTAACCAAGAGACCCAGTACTTC.

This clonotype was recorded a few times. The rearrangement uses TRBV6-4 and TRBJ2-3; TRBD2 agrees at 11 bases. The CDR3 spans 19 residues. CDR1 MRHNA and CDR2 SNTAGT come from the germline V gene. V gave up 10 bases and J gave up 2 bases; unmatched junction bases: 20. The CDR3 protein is CATRTTSGGHYGTTDTQYF. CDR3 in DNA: TGTGCCACCCGTACAACTAGCGGGGGTCATTACGGAACCACAGATACGCAGTATTTT.

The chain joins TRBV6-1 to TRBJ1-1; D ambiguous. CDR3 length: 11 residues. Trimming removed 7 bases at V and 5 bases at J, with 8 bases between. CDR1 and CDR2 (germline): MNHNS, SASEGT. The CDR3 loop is CASNTGTEAFF. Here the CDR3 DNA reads TGTGCCAGCAATACGGGGACTGAAGCTTTCTTT.

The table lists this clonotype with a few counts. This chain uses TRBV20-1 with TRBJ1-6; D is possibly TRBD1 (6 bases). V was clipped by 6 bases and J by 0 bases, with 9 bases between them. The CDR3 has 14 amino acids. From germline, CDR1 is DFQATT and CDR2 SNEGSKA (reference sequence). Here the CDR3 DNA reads TGCAGTGCCGTGGACAGCTCCTATAATTCACCCCTCCACTTT. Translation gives CSAVDSSYNSPLHF.

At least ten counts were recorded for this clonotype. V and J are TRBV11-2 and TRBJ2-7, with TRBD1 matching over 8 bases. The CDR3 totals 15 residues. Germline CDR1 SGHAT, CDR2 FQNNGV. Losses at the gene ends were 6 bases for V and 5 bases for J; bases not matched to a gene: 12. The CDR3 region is CASSYPGTGKNEQYF. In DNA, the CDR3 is TGTGCCAGCAGTTATCCCGGGACAGGCAAGAACGAGCAGTACTTC. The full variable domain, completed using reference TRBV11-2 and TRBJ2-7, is EAGVAQSPRYKIIEKRQSVAFWCNPISGHATLYWYQQILGQGPKLLIQFQNNGVVDDSQLPKDRFSAERLKGVDSTLKIQPAKLEDSAVYLCASSYPGTGKNEQYFGPGTRLTVT.

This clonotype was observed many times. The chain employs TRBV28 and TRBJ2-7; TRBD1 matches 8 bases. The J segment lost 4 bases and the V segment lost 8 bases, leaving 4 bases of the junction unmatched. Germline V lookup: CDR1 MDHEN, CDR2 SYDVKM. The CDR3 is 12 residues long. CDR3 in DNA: TGTGCCAGCCGACAGGGGAGATACGAGCAGTACTTC. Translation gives CASRQGRYEQYF.

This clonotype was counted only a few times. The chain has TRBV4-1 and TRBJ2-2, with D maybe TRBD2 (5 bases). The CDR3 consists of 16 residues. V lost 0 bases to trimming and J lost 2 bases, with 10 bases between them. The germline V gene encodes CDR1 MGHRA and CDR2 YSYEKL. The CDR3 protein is CASSQDGGRNTGELFF. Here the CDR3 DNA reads TGCGCCAGCAGCCAAGACGGCGGGCGAAACACCGGGGAGCTGTTTTTT.

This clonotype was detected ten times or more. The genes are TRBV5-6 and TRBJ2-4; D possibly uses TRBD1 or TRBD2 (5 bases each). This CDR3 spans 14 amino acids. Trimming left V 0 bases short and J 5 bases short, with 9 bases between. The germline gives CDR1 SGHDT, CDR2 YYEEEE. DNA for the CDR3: TGTGCCAGCAGCTTGGGTGTGGGGGAAAACATTCAGTACTTC. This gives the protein CASSLGVGENIQYF.

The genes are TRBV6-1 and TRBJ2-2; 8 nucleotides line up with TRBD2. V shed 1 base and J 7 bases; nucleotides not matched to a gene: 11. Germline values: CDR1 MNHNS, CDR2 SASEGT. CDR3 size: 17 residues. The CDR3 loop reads CASSEEGTGGRDGELFF. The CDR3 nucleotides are TGTGCCAGCAGTGAAGAGGGAACGGGGGGGCGAGACGGGGAGCTGTTTTTT.

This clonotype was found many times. The CDR3 here is CAWSGGPKNSYTF. Here the CDR3 DNA reads TGTGCCTGGAGTGGTGGGCCAAAAAATAGCTACACCTTC. The chain carries TRBV30 and TRBJ1-2; D remains ambiguous. Trimming removed 1 base from V and 9 bases from J, with 15 bases in between. Germline V gives CDR1 GTSNPN, CDR2 SVGIG (reference sequence). This CDR3 is 13 amino acids long.

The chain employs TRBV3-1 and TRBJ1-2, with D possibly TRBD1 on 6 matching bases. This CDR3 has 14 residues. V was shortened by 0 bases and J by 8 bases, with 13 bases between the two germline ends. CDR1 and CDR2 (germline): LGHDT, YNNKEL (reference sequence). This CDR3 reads CASSQEVTGNGYTF. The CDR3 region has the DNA TGTGCCAGCAGCCAAGAGGTTACAGGGAACGGCTACACCTTC.

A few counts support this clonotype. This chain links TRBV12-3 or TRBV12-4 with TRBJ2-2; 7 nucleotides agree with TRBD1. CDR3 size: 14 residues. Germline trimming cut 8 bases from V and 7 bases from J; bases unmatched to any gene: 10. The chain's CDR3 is CASFGQAVDGELFF. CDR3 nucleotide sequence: TGTGCCAGCTTTGGACAGGCCGTTGACGGGGAGCTGTTTTTT.

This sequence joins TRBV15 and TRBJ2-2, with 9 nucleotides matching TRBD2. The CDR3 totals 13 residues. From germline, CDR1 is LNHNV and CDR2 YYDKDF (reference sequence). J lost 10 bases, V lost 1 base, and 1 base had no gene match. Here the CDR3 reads CATSRGTSEELFF. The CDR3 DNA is TGTGCCACCAGCAGAGGGACTAGCGAGGAGCTGTTTTTT.

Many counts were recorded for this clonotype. CDR3 region: CASSLRQGEVETQYF. The CDR3 coding sequence is TGTGCCAGCAGCTTAAGGCAGGGGGAGGTTGAGACCCAGTACTTC. This sequence joins TRBV13 and TRBJ2-5, with D tentatively TRBD1 (7 bases). CDR1 PRHDT and CDR2 FYEKMQ come from the germline V gene (reference sequence). The CDR3 extends over 15 amino acids. The germline V and J ends were trimmed by 2 bases and 5 bases, with 15 bases remaining between them.

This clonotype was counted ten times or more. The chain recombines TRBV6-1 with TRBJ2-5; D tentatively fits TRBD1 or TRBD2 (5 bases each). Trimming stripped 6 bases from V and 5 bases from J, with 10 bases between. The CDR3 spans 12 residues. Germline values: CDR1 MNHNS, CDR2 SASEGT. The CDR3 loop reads CASRRGSETQYF. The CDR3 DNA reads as TGTGCCAGCAGGAGGGGATCGGAGACCCAGTACTTC.

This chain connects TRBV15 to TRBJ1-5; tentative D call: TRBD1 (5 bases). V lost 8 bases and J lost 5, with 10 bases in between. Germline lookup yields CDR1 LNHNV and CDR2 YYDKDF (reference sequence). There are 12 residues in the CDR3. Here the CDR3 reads CATQGRDQPQHF. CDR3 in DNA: TGTGCCACCCAGGGAAGGGATCAGCCCCAGCATTTT.

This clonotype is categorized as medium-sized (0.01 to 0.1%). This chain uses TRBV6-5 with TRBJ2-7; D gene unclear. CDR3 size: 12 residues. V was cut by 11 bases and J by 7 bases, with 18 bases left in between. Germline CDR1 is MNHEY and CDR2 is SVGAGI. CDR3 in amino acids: CAVSLVLREQYF. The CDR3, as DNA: TGTGCCGTCTCACTGGTCCTCAGGGAGCAGTACTTC.

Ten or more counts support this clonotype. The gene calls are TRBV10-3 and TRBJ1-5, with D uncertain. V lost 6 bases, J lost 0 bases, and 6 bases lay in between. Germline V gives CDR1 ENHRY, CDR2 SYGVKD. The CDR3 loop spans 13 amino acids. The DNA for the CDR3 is TGTGCCATCAGACAGAATAGCAATCAGCCCCAGCATTTT. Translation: CAIRQNSNQPQHF.

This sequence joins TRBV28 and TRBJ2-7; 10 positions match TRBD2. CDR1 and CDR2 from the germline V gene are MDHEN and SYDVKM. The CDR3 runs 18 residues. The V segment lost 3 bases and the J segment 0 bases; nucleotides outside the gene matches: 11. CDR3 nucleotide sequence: TGTGCCAGCAGTTTGAGGCTAGCGGGAGTTCTTCCCTCCTACGAGCAGTACTTC. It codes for CASSLRLAGVLPSYEQYF.

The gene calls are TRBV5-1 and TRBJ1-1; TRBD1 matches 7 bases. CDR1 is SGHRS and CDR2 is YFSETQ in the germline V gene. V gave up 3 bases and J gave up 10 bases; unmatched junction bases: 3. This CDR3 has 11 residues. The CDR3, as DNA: TGCGCCAGCAGCTGGGGACAGTCAGCTTTCTTT. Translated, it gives CASSWGQSAFF. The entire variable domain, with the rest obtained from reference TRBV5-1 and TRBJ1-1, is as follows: KAGVTQTPRYLIKTRGQQVTLSCSPISGHRSVSWYQQTPGQGLQFLFEYFSETQRNKGNFPGRFSGRQFSNSRSEMNVSTLELGDSALYLCASSWGQSAFFGQGTRLTVV.

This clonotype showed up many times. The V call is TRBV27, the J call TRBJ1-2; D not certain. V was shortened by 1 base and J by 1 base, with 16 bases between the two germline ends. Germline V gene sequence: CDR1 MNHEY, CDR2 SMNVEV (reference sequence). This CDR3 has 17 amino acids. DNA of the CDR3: TGTGCCAGCAGTTTATTTTCCAGAGCTGGCTTTAACTATGGCTACACCTTC. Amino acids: CASSLFSRAGFNYGYTF.